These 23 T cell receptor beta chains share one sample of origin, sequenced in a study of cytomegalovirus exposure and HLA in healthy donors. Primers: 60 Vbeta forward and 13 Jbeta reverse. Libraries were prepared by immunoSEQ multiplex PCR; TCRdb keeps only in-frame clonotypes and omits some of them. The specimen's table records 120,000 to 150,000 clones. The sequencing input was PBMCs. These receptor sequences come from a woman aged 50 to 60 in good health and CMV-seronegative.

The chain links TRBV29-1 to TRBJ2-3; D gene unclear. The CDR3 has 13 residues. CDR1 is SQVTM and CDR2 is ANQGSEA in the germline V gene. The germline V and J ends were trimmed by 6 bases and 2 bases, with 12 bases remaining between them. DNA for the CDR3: TGCAGCGTCGGCTCGGAGCCCACAGATACGCAGTATTTT. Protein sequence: CSVGSEPTDTQYF.

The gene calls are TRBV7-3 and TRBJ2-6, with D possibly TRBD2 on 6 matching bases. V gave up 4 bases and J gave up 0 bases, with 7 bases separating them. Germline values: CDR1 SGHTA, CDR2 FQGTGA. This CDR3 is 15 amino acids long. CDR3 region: CASSSTSSGANVLTF. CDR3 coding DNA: TGTGCCAGCAGCTCGACTAGCTCTGGGGCCAACGTCCTGACTTTC.

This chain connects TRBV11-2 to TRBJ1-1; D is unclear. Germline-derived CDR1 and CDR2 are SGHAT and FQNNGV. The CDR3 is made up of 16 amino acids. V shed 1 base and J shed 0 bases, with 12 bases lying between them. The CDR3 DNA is TGTGCCAGCAGCTTAGGTAGGAACAGAATGAACACTGAAGCTTTCTTT. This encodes CASSLGRNRMNTEAFF.

Here the CDR3 reads CASSLTGLNQPQHF. The DNA of the CDR3 is TGCGCCAGCAGCTTGACAGGGCTCAATCAGCCCCAGCATTTT. The chain links TRBV5-1 to TRBJ1-5; D possibly corresponds to TRBD1 (6 bases). This CDR3 has 14 amino acids. Trimming removed 1 base from V and 3 bases from J, with 8 bases in between. Germline CDR1 and CDR2: SGHRS and YFSETQ.

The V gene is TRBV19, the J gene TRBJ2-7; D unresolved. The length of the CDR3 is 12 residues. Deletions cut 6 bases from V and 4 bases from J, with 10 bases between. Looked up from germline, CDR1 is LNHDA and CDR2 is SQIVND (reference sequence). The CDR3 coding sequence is TGTGCCAGTAGCCTGACAACTTACGAGCAGTACTTC. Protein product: CASSLTTYEQYF.

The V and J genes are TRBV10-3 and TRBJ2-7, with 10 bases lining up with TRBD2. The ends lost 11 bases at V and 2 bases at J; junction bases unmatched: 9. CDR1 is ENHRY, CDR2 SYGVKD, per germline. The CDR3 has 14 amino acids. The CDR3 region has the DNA TGTGCCTCCCTCCCCACTAGCGGGACCTACGAGCAGTACTTC. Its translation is CASLPTSGTYEQYF.

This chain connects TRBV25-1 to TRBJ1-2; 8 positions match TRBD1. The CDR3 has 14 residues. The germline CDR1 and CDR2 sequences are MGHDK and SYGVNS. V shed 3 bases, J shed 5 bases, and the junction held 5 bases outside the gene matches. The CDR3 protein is CASSDRTGSYGYTF. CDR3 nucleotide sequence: TGTGCCAGCAGTGACCGGACAGGGTCTTATGGCTACACCTTC.

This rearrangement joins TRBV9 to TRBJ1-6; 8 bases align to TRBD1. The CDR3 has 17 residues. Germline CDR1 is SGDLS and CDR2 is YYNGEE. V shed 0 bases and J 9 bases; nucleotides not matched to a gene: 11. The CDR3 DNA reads TGTGCCAGCAGCGTAGGCGGGGCAGGGGGCGCGGGTTCACCCCTCCACTTT. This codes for CASSVGGAGGAGSPLHF.

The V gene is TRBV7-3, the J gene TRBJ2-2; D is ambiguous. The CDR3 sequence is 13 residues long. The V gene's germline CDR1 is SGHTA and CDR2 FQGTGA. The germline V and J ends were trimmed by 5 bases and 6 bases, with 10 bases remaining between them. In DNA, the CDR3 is TGTGCCAGCAGCAGAGAGCTCGCCGGGGAGCTGTTTTTT. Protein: CASSRELAGELFF.

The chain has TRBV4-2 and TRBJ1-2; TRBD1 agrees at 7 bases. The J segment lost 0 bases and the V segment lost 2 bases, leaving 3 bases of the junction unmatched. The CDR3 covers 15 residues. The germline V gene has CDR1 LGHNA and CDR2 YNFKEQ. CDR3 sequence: CASSQSGTANYGYTF. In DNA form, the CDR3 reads TGTGCCAGCAGCCAATCAGGGACAGCTAACTATGGCTACACCTTC.

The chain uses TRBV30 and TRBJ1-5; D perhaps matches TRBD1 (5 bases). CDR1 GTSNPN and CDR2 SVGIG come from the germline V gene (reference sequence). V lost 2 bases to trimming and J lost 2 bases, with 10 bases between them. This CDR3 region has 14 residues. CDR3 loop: CAWSFIRGNQPQHF. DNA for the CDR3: TGTGCCTGGAGTTTCATCAGGGGCAATCAGCCCCAGCATTTT.

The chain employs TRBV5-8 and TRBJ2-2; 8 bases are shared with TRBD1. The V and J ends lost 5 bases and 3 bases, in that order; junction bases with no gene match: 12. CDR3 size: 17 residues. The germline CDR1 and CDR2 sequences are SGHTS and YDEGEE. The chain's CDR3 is CASSYYRQGTDTGELFF. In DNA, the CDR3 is TGTGCCAGCAGTTACTACCGACAGGGGACGGACACCGGGGAGCTGTTTTTT. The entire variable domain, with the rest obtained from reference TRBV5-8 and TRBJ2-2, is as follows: EAGVTQSPTHLIKTRGQQATLRCSPISGHTSVYWYQQALGLGLQFLLWYDEGEERNRGNFPPRFSGRQFPNYSSELNVNALELEDSALYLCASSYYRQGTDTGELFFGEGSRLTVL.

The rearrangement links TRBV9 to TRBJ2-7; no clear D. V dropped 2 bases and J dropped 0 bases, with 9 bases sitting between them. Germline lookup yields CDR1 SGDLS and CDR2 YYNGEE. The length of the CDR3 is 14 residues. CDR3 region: CASSVTVYSYEQYF. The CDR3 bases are TGTGCCAGCAGCGTTACAGTTTACTCCTACGAGCAGTACTTC.

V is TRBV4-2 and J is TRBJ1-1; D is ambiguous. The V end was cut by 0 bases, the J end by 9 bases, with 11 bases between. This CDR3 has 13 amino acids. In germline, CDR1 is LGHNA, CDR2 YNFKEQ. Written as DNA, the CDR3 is TGTGCCAGCAGCCAAGATATCCCCCCCCAAGCTTTCTTT. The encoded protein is CASSQDIPPQAFF.

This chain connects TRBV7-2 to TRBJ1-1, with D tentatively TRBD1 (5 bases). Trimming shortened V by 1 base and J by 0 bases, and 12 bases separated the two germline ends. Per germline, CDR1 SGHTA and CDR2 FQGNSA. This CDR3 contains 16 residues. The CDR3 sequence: CASSLVIAGMNTEAFF. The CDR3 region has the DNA TGTGCCAGCAGCTTAGTGATCGCAGGGATGAACACTGAAGCTTTCTTT.

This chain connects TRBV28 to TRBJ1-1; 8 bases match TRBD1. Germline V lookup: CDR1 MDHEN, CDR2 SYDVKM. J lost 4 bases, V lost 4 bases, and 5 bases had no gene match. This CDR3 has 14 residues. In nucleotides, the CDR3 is TGTGCCAGCAGTTACAGGGGGGTCGGCACTGAAGCTTTCTTT. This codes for CASSYRGVGTEAFF.

This CDR3 is CASCISSYEQYF. CDR3 in DNA: TGTGCCAGTTGCATCAGCTCCTACGAGCAGTACTTC. The chain uses TRBV6-1 and TRBJ2-7, with D unresolved. Germline V gene sequence: CDR1 MNHNS, CDR2 SASEGT. The CDR3 consists of 12 residues. Trimming took off 9 bases at V and 0 bases at J, with 9 bases between the two ends.

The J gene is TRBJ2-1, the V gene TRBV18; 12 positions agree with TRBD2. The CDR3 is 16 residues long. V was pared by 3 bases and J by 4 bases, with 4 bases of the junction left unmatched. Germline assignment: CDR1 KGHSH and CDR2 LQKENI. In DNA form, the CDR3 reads TGTGCCAGCTCACCCGGGACTAGCGGGCCTTACAATGAGCAGTTCTTC. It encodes CASSPGTSGPYNEQFF.

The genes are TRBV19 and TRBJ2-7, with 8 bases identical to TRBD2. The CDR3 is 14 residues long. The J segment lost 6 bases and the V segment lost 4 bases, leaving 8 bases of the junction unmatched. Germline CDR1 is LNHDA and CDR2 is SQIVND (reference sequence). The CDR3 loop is CASSTAGTSGEQYF. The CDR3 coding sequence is TGTGCCAGTAGTACCGCCGGGACTAGTGGCGAGCAGTACTTC.

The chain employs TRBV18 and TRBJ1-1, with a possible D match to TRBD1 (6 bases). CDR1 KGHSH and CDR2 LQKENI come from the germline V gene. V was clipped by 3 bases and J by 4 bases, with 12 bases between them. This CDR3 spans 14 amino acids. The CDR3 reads CASSPGQSRTEAFF. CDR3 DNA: TGTGCCAGCTCACCCGGACAGAGTCGCACTGAAGCTTTCTTT.

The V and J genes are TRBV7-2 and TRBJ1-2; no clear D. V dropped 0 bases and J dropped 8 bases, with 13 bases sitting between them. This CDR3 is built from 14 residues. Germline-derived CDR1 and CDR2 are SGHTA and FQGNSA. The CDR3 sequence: CASSLAGRAGGYTF. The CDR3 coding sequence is TGTGCCAGCAGCTTAGCAGGGCGGGCGGGGGGCTACACCTTC.

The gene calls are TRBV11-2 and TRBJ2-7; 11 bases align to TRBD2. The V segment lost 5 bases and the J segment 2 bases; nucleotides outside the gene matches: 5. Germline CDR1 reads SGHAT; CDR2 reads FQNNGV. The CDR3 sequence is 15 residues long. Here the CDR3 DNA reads TGTGCCAGCAGCGCCATGACTAGCGGGGCCTACGAGCAGTACTTC. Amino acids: CASSAMTSGAYEQYF.

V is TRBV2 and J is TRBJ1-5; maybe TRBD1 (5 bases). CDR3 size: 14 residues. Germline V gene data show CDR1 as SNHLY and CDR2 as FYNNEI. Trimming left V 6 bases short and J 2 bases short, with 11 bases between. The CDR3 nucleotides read TGTGCCAGCAGGCAGGGTTATGGCAATCAGCCCCAGCATTTT. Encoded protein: CASRQGYGNQPQHF. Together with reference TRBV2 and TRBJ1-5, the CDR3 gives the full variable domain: EPEVTQTPSHQVTQMGQEVILRCVPISNHLYFYWYRQILGQKVEFLVSFYNNEISEKSEIFDDQFSVERPDGSNFTLKIRSTKLEDSAMYFCASRQGYGNQPQHFGDGTRLSIL.